The next 23 T cell receptor beta chains were all read from a single sample in a study of cytotoxic CD8 clonotypes in ibrutinib-treated CLL. TCRdb's copy holds only in-frame clones and misses some; the assay was immunoSEQ multiplex PCR. The sample has about 330,000 clones; over 55% are singletons. The starting material was PBMCs, obtained after 36 months of ibrutinib treatment. These receptor sequences come from a human donor with chronic lymphocytic leukemia.

This clone was recorded a few times. At one boundary the junction diverges from the germline segment, which might be a read error. The chain links TRBV9 to TRBJ1-2; 10 bases map to TRBD1. The V gene's germline CDR1 is SGDLS and CDR2 YYNGEE. The CDR3 has 14 residues. The CDR3 nucleotides read TGTGCCAGCAGCCCGGACAGGGGGAACTTTGGCTACACCTTC. Translation: CASSPDRGNFGYTF.

The chain carries TRBV5-4 and TRBJ2-7; D might be TRBD2 (5 bases). The CDR3 spans 12 residues. Germline-derived CDR1 and CDR2 are SGHNT and YYREEE (reference sequence). V lost 5 bases, J lost 6 bases, and 12 bases lay in between. CDR3 residues: CASSSPGFEQYF. The CDR3 DNA sequence: TGTGCCAGCAGTTCCCCGGGGTTCGAGCAGTACTTC.

The chain links TRBV6-1 to TRBJ1-2, with D possibly TRBD1 on 5 matching bases. V lost 7 bases to trimming and J lost 6 bases, with 12 bases between them. The germline V gene has CDR1 MNHNS and CDR2 SASEGT. The CDR3 consists of 12 residues. The CDR3 sequence: CASTFTTDGYTF. The CDR3, as DNA: TGTGCCAGCACCTTCACGACAGATGGCTACACCTTC.

J is TRBJ1-2 and V is TRBV2; 8 bases are shared with TRBD1. CDR1 is SNHLY, CDR2 FYNNEI, per germline. The CDR3 loop spans 14 amino acids. With V trimmed by 6 bases and J by 8 bases, 11 bases remained unmatched. CDR3 sequence: CASSPGGTGAGYTF. CDR3 sequence (DNA): TGTGCCAGCAGCCCCGGCGGGACAGGAGCGGGCTACACCTTC.

There are a few counts of this clone. This chain joins TRBV19 and TRBJ2-5; D may be TRBD1 (6 bases). The CDR3 totals 16 residues. Between the trimmed V and J ends, which lost 6 bases and 5 bases, there was a span of 22 bases. The germline gives CDR1 LNHDA, CDR2 SQIVND (reference sequence). CDR3 protein: CASSSRNLGAGETQYF. CDR3 sequence (DNA): TGTGCCAGTAGCTCTCGTAATTTGGGGGCCGGGGAGACCCAGTACTTC.

The chain couples TRBV5-4 to TRBJ2-3; TRBD1 matches at 7 bases. V lost 4 bases to trimming and J lost 13 bases; unmatched junction nucleotides: 9. The CDR3 is 12 residues long. Germline V gene lookup returns CDR1 SGHNT and CDR2 YYREEE (reference sequence). Here the CDR3 reads CASSARTGTEYF. The CDR3 coding sequence is TGTGCCAGCAGCGCGAGGACCGGGACAGAGTATTTT.

The chain is built from TRBV13 and TRBJ2-3; D possibly corresponds to TRBD2 (5 bases). V lost 5 bases and J 2 bases, leaving 14 bases between the germline ends. CDR1 is PRHDT, CDR2 FYEKMQ, per germline (reference sequence). CDR3 length equals 15 residues. The CDR3 protein is CASSLSGGYTDTQYF. For the CDR3, the DNA is TGTGCCAGCAGCCTCTCTGGAGGTTACACAGATACGCAGTATTTT.

This rearrangement joins TRBV5-6 to TRBJ1-6; D is ambiguous. This CDR3 is 14 amino acids long. Between the trimmed V and J ends, which lost 2 bases and 10 bases, there was a span of 13 bases. Germline lookup yields CDR1 SGHDT and CDR2 YYEEEE. The chain's CDR3 is CASSLRPANSPLHF. The CDR3, as DNA: TGTGCCAGCAGCTTACGGCCAGCGAACTCACCCCTCCACTTT.

This clone was seen only once. The V and J genes are TRBV5-1 and TRBJ2-1; D may match TRBD1 or TRBD2 (6 bases each). V was trimmed by 1 base and J by 0 bases, leaving 11 bases between them. In germline, CDR1 is SGHRS, CDR2 YFSETQ. The CDR3 extends over 16 amino acids. CDR3 sequence: CASSLRGDSSYNEQFF. The CDR3 DNA reads TGCGCCAGCAGCTTGAGGGGGGATAGCTCCTACAATGAGCAGTTCTTC.

CDR3 DNA: TGCAGCGTCCACGCGGTTGACAGGGGGCAGGGAGGGGCCAACGTCCTGACTTTC. Translating gives CSVHAVDRGQGGANVLTF. This chain links TRBV29-1 with TRBJ2-6, with 10 positions matching TRBD1. V dropped 6 bases and J dropped 4; count of bases not matched to a gene: 15. The length of the CDR3 is 18 residues. From germline, CDR1 is SQVTM and CDR2 ANQGSEA.

This chain connects TRBV5-1 to TRBJ1-6; 9 nucleotides match TRBD1. This CDR3 comprises 18 residues. Germline V gene data show CDR1 as SGHRS and CDR2 as YFSETQ. Unmatched junction bases numbered 6, after V lost 2 bases and J lost 0 bases. The chain's CDR3 is CASSLGNRGRSYNSPLHF. The CDR3 DNA reads as TGCGCCAGCAGCTTAGGGAACAGGGGGCGCTCCTATAATTCACCCCTCCACTTT.

This clone has just one count. This chain uses TRBV29-1 with TRBJ2-3; 8 positions match TRBD2. The germline CDR1 and CDR2 sequences are SQVTM and ANQGSEA. The ends lost 6 bases at V and 2 bases at J; junction bases unmatched: 4. CDR3 length: 13 residues. CDR3 residues: CSVLAGYTDTQYF. CDR3 nucleotides: TGCAGCGTATTAGCGGGATACACAGATACGCAGTATTTT.

J is TRBJ1-2 and V is TRBV9; D may be TRBD1 (5 bases). Per the germline V gene, CDR1 is SGDLS and CDR2 is YYNGEE. V was trimmed by 4 bases and J by 6 bases, leaving 7 bases between them. The CDR3 contains 11 residues. CDR3 protein: CASSSRDGYTF. Here the CDR3 DNA reads TGTGCCAGCAGCTCCAGGGATGGCTACACCTTC.

The chain carries TRBV7-9 and TRBJ1-6, with D uncertain. The germline V gene encodes CDR1 SEHNR and CDR2 FQNEAQ (reference sequence). This CDR3 region has 17 residues. With 2 bases removed from V and 4 bases from J, the gap between germline ends came to 15 bases. The CDR3 spells CASSLQAPSAYNSPLHF. For the CDR3, the DNA is TGTGCCAGCAGCTTACAGGCCCCCTCCGCTTATAATTCACCCCTCCACTTT.

The V gene is TRBV7-8, the J gene TRBJ1-1, with no clear D. Trimming left V 1 base short and J 0 bases short, with 9 bases between. CDR1 and CDR2 (germline): SGHVS, FQNEAQ. The CDR3 has 15 amino acids. The CDR3 region has the DNA TGTGCCAGCAGCTTAGGACGGGTCATGAACACTGAAGCTTTCTTT. It codes for CASSLGRVMNTEAFF.

V gene TRBV4-1 combines with J gene TRBJ2-7; 8 positions agree with TRBD2. Germline CDR1 reads MGHRA; CDR2 reads YSYEKL. The trim removed 2 bases at V and 4 bases at J, leaving 7 bases unmatched. This CDR3 spans 15 amino acids. CDR3 loop: CASSQPSGSRYEQYF. The CDR3 DNA follows: TGCGCCAGCAGCCAACCCAGCGGGAGTAGGTACGAGCAGTACTTC.

V usage is TRBV15 and J usage is TRBJ2-1, with no clear D. Germline-derived CDR1 and CDR2 are LNHNV and YYDKDF (reference sequence). Trimming took off 3 bases at V and 7 bases at J, with 7 bases between the two ends. The CDR3 spans 12 residues. Here the CDR3 reads CATSSASNEQFF. The CDR3 region has the DNA TGTGCCACCAGCAGCGCTTCGAATGAGCAGTTCTTC.

The J gene is TRBJ2-1, the V gene TRBV4-3; 14 nucleotides line up with TRBD2. Germline loops: CDR1 LGHNA, CDR2 YSLEER. The CDR3 is 16 amino acids. Germline trimming cut 4 bases from V and 9 bases from J; bases unmatched to any gene: 8. CDR3 amino acids: CASSLRLAGGPGEQFF. For the CDR3, the DNA is TGCGCCAGCAGCCTACGACTAGCGGGAGGGCCTGGTGAGCAGTTCTTC.

On this clone itself: This specimen includes other DNA sequences encoding the same CDR3. The chain uses TRBV5-1 and TRBJ1-2; D is unclear. CDR1 and CDR2 from the germline V gene are SGHRS and YFSETQ. This CDR3 spans 13 amino acids. V lost 4 bases to trimming and J lost 1 base, with 8 bases between them. CDR3 bases: TGCGCCAGCAGCCCGGACCTTAACTATGGCTACACCTTC. It specifies CASSPDLNYGYTF.

This chain connects TRBV7-3 to TRBJ1-2; TRBD1 matches at 9 bases. Germline trimming cut 4 bases from V and 5 bases from J; bases unmatched to any gene: 17. Germline CDR1 and CDR2: SGHTA and FQGTGA. The CDR3 is 18 amino acids. CDR3 nucleotide sequence: TGTGCCAGCAGCTCCTCGGGACAGGGCGCATTCGGAGGATATGGCTACACCTTC. It is translated as CASSSSGQGAFGGYGYTF.

This clone has just a few counts. The rearrangement links TRBV6-5 to TRBJ1-1, with D unresolved. Per germline, CDR1 MNHEY and CDR2 SVGAGI. This CDR3 spans 15 amino acids. V lost 2 bases, J lost 7 bases, and 17 bases lay in between. CDR3 loop: CASSYGPEGWDEAFF. The CDR3 DNA reads TGTGCCAGCAGTTACGGACCCGAGGGTTGGGATGAAGCTTTCTTT.

On this clone: Its ends do not fully match the called genes, so a read error is possible. This chain joins TRBV19 and TRBJ2-5, with TRBD2 identical over 7 bases. Per germline, CDR1 LNHDA and CDR2 SQIVND (reference sequence). The length of the CDR3 is 11 residues. This CDR3 is CASSFGTTPYF. In nucleotides, the CDR3 is TGTGCCAGTAGTTTCGGGACTACCCCGTACTTC. Looking up the rest from reference TRBV19 and TRBJ2-5 gives the full variable domain: DGGITQSPKYLFRKEGQNVTLSCEQNLNHDAMYWYRQDPGQGLRLIYYSQIVNDFQKGDIAEGYSVSREKKESFPLTVTSAQKNPTAFYLCASSFGTTPYFGPGTRLLVL.

The chain carries TRBV18 and TRBJ1-2; possibly TRBD1 for D (6 bases). Germline V gene lookup returns CDR1 KGHSH and CDR2 LQKENI. This CDR3 has 14 residues. Between the trimmed V and J ends, which lost 2 bases and 6 bases, there was a span of 13 bases. CDR3 in amino acids: CASSPAYREDGYTF. CDR3 nucleotides: TGTGCCAGCTCACCAGCCTACAGGGAGGATGGCTACACCTTC.